This T cell receptor (beta chain) was captured by sequencing in a study of blood T cell repertoires in COVID-19. The overall study: Acute-phase and convalescent COVID-19 samples originated in the United States, Italy and Spain. PBMCs, B-cell-depleted T cells, or T cells provided the cDNA or gDNA that made up the material.

Study processing details: Nucleated cell number was recorded as an estimate derived from reference gene primer amplification. The protocol was immunoSEQ multiplex PCR, while the TCRdb copy is restricted to in-frame clones and leaves out a portion. That table furnishes V, J and clone size, whereas the DNA furnished D and trimming. This table holds roughly 170,000 clones, about 75% found once. The CDR3 loop spans 14 amino acids. Germline CDR1 MDHEN, CDR2 SYDVKM. V was clipped by 2 bases and J by 4 bases; unmatched bases: 4. The rearrangement links TRBV28 to TRBJ2-5, with 7 bases that match TRBD2. Material: peripheral blood. This sequence was found in a woman in her seventies with acute or convalescent COVID-19. For the CDR3, the DNA is TGTGCCAGCAGTTTAGGGGCTAGCGGAGAGACCCAGTACTTC. This sequence encodes CASSLGASGETQYF.